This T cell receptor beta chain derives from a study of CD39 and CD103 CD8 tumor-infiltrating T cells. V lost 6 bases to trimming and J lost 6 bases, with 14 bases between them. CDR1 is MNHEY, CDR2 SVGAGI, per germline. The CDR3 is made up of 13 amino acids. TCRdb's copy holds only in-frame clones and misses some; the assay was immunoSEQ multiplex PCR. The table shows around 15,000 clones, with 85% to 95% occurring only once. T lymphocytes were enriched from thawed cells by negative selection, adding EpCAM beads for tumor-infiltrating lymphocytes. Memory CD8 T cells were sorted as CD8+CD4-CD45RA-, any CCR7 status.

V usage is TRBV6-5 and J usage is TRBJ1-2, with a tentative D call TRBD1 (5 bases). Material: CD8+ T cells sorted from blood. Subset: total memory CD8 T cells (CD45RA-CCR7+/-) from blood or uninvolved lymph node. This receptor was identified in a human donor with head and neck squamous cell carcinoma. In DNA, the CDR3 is TGTGCCAGCAGATTCGACAGACCAAATGGCTACACCTTC. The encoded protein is CASRFDRPNGYTF.